Shown below are 5 T cell receptor beta chains from a single sample sequenced in a study of blood T cell repertoires in COVID-19. The method was immunoSEQ multiplex PCR; TCRdb's version includes in-frame clones alone and lacks a portion of them. The sample has some 330,000 clones, roughly four fifths seen once; the top ten hold about 5.4%. Sequenced sample: PBMCs or T cells enriched from blood (not recorded which). All receptors derive from a woman in her fifties or sixties who had recovered from COVID-19.

The V gene is TRBV5-6, the J gene TRBJ2-7; TRBD2 matches at 8 bases. The CDR3 loop spans 18 amino acids. Germline CDR1 SGHDT, CDR2 YYEEEE. V shed 0 bases, J shed 2 bases, and the junction held 13 bases outside the gene matches. DNA for the CDR3: TGTGCCAGCAGCTTGGCCGGCGGGAGGAATATAAGAACCTACGAGCAGTACTTC. This codes for CASSLAGGRNIRTYEQYF.

The rearrangement joins TRBV6-6 to TRBJ2-5; 9 bases line up with TRBD1. This CDR3 has 15 amino acids. Trimming at V came to 6 bases and at J to 5 bases, leaving 10 bases not matched to a gene. Germline-derived CDR1 and CDR2 are MNHNY and SVGAGI (reference sequence). This CDR3 is CASSSDGTGIETQYF. In DNA, the CDR3 is TGTGCCAGCAGCTCCGATGGGACAGGGATCGAGACCCAGTACTTC.

The gene calls are TRBV7-9 and TRBJ1-3; TRBD1 might be the D (5 bases). The CDR3 has 15 residues. V dropped 5 bases and J dropped 4 bases, with 15 bases sitting between them. The germline CDR1 and CDR2 sequences are SEHNR and FQNEAQ (reference sequence). CDR3 sequence (DNA): TGTGCCAGCAGCCCTAAGGCCAGGGAAGGAAACACCATATATTTT. This codes for CASSPKAREGNTIYF.

V is TRBV4-1 and J is TRBJ2-3; D is possibly TRBD2 (5 bases). Germline V CDR1 and CDR2: MGHRA, YSYEKL. Trimming took 2 bases from V and 4 from J, leaving 13 bases between them. There are 15 residues in the CDR3. The CDR3 loop reads CASSQLGLSSDTQYF. The CDR3 DNA reads as TGCGCCAGCAGCCAACTTGGACTTTCCTCAGATACGCAGTATTTT.

The V gene is TRBV19, the J gene TRBJ2-7; maybe TRBD1 (5 bases). The CDR3 is 15 residues long. The V end was cut by 3 bases, the J end by 1 base, with 13 bases between. Germline-derived CDR1 and CDR2 are LNHDA and SQIVND (reference sequence). Written as DNA, the CDR3 is TGTGCCAGTAGTATGGGGCAGGGAAATTCCTACGAGCAGTACTTC. Its translation: CASSMGQGNSYEQYF.